These 13 T cell receptor beta chains were sequenced from one sample in a study of T cells in women clearing cervical HPV infection. Generated by immunoSEQ multiplex PCR, the TCRdb table keeps only in-frame clones and is missing some. The table lists 20,000 to 25,000 clones, with 2.5% to 3.5% in the top ten. Sequenced sample: blood buffy coat. These receptors were collected from a woman aged 18 to 75 with a cervical HPV16 infection that either progressed to CIN3+ or cleared (not recorded which).

Note on this clone: The read ends 3 residues shy of where the CDR3 ends; the end is completed using the germline J gene. The chain combines TRBV5-1 with TRBJ2-1; D might be TRBD2 (6 bases). There are 14 residues in the CDR3. Germline-derived CDR1 and CDR2 are SGHRS and YFSETQ. V was cut by 0 bases and J by 3 bases, with 7 bases left in between. CDR3 DNA (partial): TGCGCCAGCAGCTTGGGGCGGGACTACAATGAG. This gives the protein CASSLGRDYNE. The entire CDR3 is CASSLGRDYNEQFF.

Turning to this clone: The read ends 3 residues shy of where the CDR3 ends; the end is completed using the germline J gene. The V call is TRBV30, the J call TRBJ2-3; unclear D gene. There are 14 residues in the CDR3. The V and J ends lost 2 bases and 5 bases respectively, with 14 bases between them. Germline assignment: CDR1 GTSNPN and CDR2 SVGIG (reference sequence). The CDR3 loop reads CAWSKGRRGDTQYF. The DNA read from the CDR3 is TGTGCCTGGAGTAAGGGTCGACGTGGAGATACG.

To note about this clone: The read finishes 3 residues shy of the CDR3 end, and the germline J gene is used to complete it. The chain links TRBV18 to TRBJ1-2; the D is unclear. This CDR3 contains 12 residues. V was trimmed by 3 bases and J by 3 bases, leaving 5 bases between them. The germline gives CDR1 KGHSH, CDR2 LQKENI. Partial CDR3 DNA: TGTGCCAGCTCACCCGGGGACTATGGC. Encoded protein: CASSPGDYG. The entire CDR3 reads CASSPGDYGYTF.

Concerning this clone: The DNA ends 3 residues before the CDR3 does, and the rest of the CDR3 is filled in from the germline J gene. The chain carries TRBV19 and TRBJ1-1, with 8 positions matching TRBD1. The CDR3 contains 12 residues. In germline, CDR1 is LNHDA, CDR2 SQIVND (reference sequence). CDR3 DNA, as far as it was read: TGTGCCAGTAGTCCAACACAGGGGGTA. Translated: CASSPTQGV. The entire CDR3 protein reads CASSPTQGVAFF.

As for this clone: The read ends 3 residues before the CDR3 terminus; that terminus is restored from the germline J gene. V gene TRBV28 combines with J gene TRBJ2-3; 12 nucleotides match TRBD2. Trimming removed 7 bases from V and 2 bases from J; junction bases left unmatched: 7. The CDR3 sequence is 16 residues long. Germline-derived CDR1 and CDR2 are MDHEN and SYDVKM. CDR3 DNA, as far as it was read: TGTGCCAGCATCTCATGGACTAGCGGGGCCACAGATACG. It is translated as CASISWTSGATDT. The complete CDR3 protein is CASISWTSGATDTQYF.

The chain's CDR3 is CASSPFEGIHEQYF. Partial CDR3 DNA: TGTGCCAGCTCACCCTTCGAGGGTATCCACGAG. V gene TRBV18 combines with J gene TRBJ2-7; TRBD2 might be the D (5 bases). The CDR3 end falls 3 residues outside the read, so it is completed with the germline J gene. The CDR3 covers 14 residues. Germline CDR1 reads KGHSH; CDR2 reads LQKENI. Trimming pared 3 bases from V and 5 bases from J, leaving 14 bases between. The whole variable domain, remainder taken from reference TRBV18 and TRBJ2-7, is NAGVMQNPRHLVRRRGQEARLRCSPMKGHSHVYWYRQLPEEGLKFMVYLQKENIIDESGMPKERFSAEFPKEGPSILRIQQVVRGDSAAYFCASSPFEGIHEQYFGPGTRLTVT.

Note on this clone: From the germline J gene comes the end of the CDR3, since the read stops 3 residues before it. The chain couples TRBV11-2 to TRBJ1-6, with no clear D. CDR3 length equals 14 residues. From germline, CDR1 is SGHAT and CDR2 FQNNGV. Trimming pared 5 bases from V and 7 bases from J, leaving 12 bases between. The DNA read from the CDR3 is TGTGCCAGCAGCATCCATTCAGGAAATTCACCC. Encoded protein: CASSIHSGNSP. The entire CDR3 protein is CASSIHSGNSPLHF.

Turning to this clone: The read comes to an end 3 residues before the CDR3 does, leaving the germline J gene to fill in the end. The rearrangement links TRBV30 to TRBJ1-4; 8 nucleotides line up with TRBD1. Per the germline V gene, CDR1 is GTSNPN and CDR2 is SVGIG (reference sequence). V dropped 7 bases and J dropped 6; count of bases not matched to a gene: 7. The CDR3 contains 13 residues. Incomplete CDR3 DNA: TGTGCCTACGGACAGGGAGTCGATGAAAAA. Translating it yields CAYGQGVDEK. The entire CDR3 is CAYGQGVDEKLFF. The variable domain in full, with the rest retrieved from reference TRBV30 and TRBJ1-4, is SQTIHQWPATLVQPVGSPLSLECTVEGTSNPNLYWYRQAAGRGLQLLFYSVGIGQISSEVPQNLSASRPQDRQFILSSKKLLLSDSGFYLCAYGQGVDEKLFFGSGTQLSVL.

About this clone itself: The CDR3 end is not reached by the read, which stops 3 residues before it; the germline J gene fills it in. The genes are TRBV3-1 (or the pseudogene TRBV3-2) and TRBJ2-7; unclear D gene. The CDR3 runs 17 residues. Germline CDR1 LGHDT, CDR2 YNNKEL (reference sequence). Trimming stripped 0 bases from V and 2 bases from J, with 17 bases between. The sequenced part of the CDR3 DNA is TGTGCCAGCAGCCAAGATTTAGGAGACACCACCCCCTACGAG. Protein: CASSQDLGDTTPYE. The CDR3 as a whole reads CASSQDLGDTTPYEQYF.

Details on this clone: The read halts 3 residues ahead of the CDR3 end, with the missing end drawn from the germline J gene. The chain carries TRBV20-1 and TRBJ2-7; TRBD1 matches at 7 bases. Germline V gene data show CDR1 as DFQATT and CDR2 as SNEGSKA (reference sequence). The CDR3 consists of 12 residues. J was trimmed by 4 bases and V by 7 bases; bases with no gene match: 7. The covered CDR3 bases are TGCAGTGTGAGGGGGCAGTTTTACGAG. It yields the protein CSVRGQFYE. From start to end, the CDR3 is CSVRGQFYEQYF.

With regard to this clone: The junction departs from germline at one end; a sequencing error may be responsible. The CDR3 goes on 3 residues after the read ends, and that part is filled in from the germline J gene. The chain carries TRBV19 and TRBJ2-2, with 8 bases that match TRBD2. The CDR3 spans 15 residues. Germline V gene data show CDR1 as LNHDA and CDR2 as SQIVND (reference sequence). The CDR3 protein is CANSIRVAGLGELFF. Incomplete CDR3 DNA: TGTGCCAATAGTATACGGGTAGCGGGATTGGGGGAG.

Of note for this clone: The DNA ends 3 residues before the CDR3 does, and the rest of the CDR3 is filled in from the germline J gene. J is TRBJ1-1 and V is TRBV7-8, with TRBD1 matching 7 bases. The trim removed 6 bases at V and 4 bases at J, leaving 11 bases unmatched. Germline V gene sequence: CDR1 SGHVS, CDR2 FQNEAQ. The CDR3 loop spans 15 amino acids. The CDR3 sequence is CASRNRGRSGTEAFF. CDR3 DNA, as far as it was read: TGTGCCAGCAGGAACAGGGGTAGGTCGGGCACTGAA.

A note on this clone: From the germline J gene comes the end of the CDR3, since the read stops 3 residues before it. The chain employs TRBV28 and TRBJ2-7; 7 nucleotides match TRBD1. The junction had 18 bases not matched to a gene; V was cut back by 6 bases and J by 1 base. The CDR3 totals 18 residues. Germline CDR1 reads MDHEN; CDR2 reads SYDVKM. CDR3 protein: CASRQSTGIRAGSYEQYF. CDR3 DNA, as far as it was read: TGTGCCAGCAGACAATCGACAGGGATTCGGGCCGGTTCCTACGAG.